The 17 T cell receptor beta chains in this list originate from one sample, sequenced in a study of cytomegalovirus exposure and HLA in healthy donors. The study ran its PCR with 60 Vbeta and 13 Jbeta primers. The data were produced by immunoSEQ multiplex PCR, yet TCRdb's version contains in-frame clones alone and is incomplete. The table lists some 110,000 clones, 75% to 90% of them singletons. Sequenced material: PBMCs. All receptors derive from a man younger than 40 in good health and CMV-seronegative.

The rearrangement joins TRBV7-6 to TRBJ2-1; 10 bases align to TRBD2. Germline CDR1 SGHVS, CDR2 FNYEAQ. This CDR3 has 21 residues. With 5 bases clipped from V and 3 bases from J, the junction kept 22 bases outside the gene matches. CDR3 sequence (DNA): TGTGCCAGCAGCGCCCGATTCGGGACTAGCGATGTAGTCCCCTTCTACAATGAGCAGTTCTTC. Protein sequence: CASSARFGTSDVVPFYNEQFF.

The chain employs TRBV28 and TRBJ1-1, with TRBD1 matching 8 bases. Germline V lookup: CDR1 MDHEN, CDR2 SYDVKM. V gave up 9 bases and J gave up 6 bases; unmatched junction bases: 12. This CDR3 has 14 amino acids. CDR3 protein: CASTSQGARPEAFF. The CDR3 coding sequence is TGTGCCAGTACCTCCCAGGGGGCGCGACCTGAAGCTTTCTTT.

The V call is TRBV14, the J call TRBJ2-1, with a tentative D call TRBD2 (6 bases). The CDR3 totals 13 residues. Germline loops: CDR1 SGHDN, CDR2 FVKESK. The V gene lost 4 bases and the J gene lost 8 bases, with 12 bases spanning the gap. CDR3 residues: CASSLGGRYEQFF. The CDR3 DNA follows: TGTGCCAGCAGCCTTGGAGGGAGATATGAGCAGTTCTTC.

CDR3 region: CASSLQSGTGYEQYF. CDR3 nucleotide sequence: TGTGCCAGCAGCTTACAATCCGGGACAGGATACGAGCAGTACTTC. The chain joins TRBV7-7 to TRBJ2-7, with TRBD1 matching 8 bases. This CDR3 comprises 15 residues. Looked up from germline, CDR1 is SSHAT and CDR2 is FNYEAQ (reference sequence). The V and J ends lost 2 bases and 4 bases, in that order; junction bases with no gene match: 7.

The chain couples TRBV6-5 to TRBJ1-2; D is uncertain. Trimming removed 0 bases from V and 4 bases from J, with 9 bases in between. The length of the CDR3 is 14 residues. Germline-derived CDR1 and CDR2 are MNHEY and SVGAGI. In DNA, the CDR3 is TGTGCCAGCAGTTACTCGAGGCCAGCCTATGGCTACACCTTC. Protein: CASSYSRPAYGYTF.

The chain has TRBV6-5 and TRBJ2-7; D is undetermined. CDR3 length equals 12 residues. The V end was cut by 5 bases, the J end by 7 bases, with 12 bases between. Germline CDR1 reads MNHEY; CDR2 reads SVGAGI. CDR3 in DNA: TGTGCCAGCAGTGAAGCGCCCGTGGAGCAGTACTTC. Protein: CASSEAPVEQYF.

The chain couples TRBV25-1 to TRBJ1-1; TRBD1 might be the D (5 bases). V lost 6 bases, J lost 1 base, and 18 bases lay in between. This CDR3 has 16 residues. Germline loops: CDR1 MGHDK, CDR2 SYGVNS. CDR3: CASSSTSGQGNTEAFF. In nucleotides, the CDR3 is TGTGCCAGCAGCTCTACATCGGGTCAGGGGAACACTGAAGCTTTCTTT.

The V gene is TRBV2, the J gene TRBJ1-2; TRBD1 aligns across 8 bases. CDR3 length equals 14 residues. V was pared by 7 bases and J by 8 bases, with 12 bases of the junction left unmatched. Germline V gives CDR1 SNHLY, CDR2 FYNNEI. CDR3 sequence (DNA): TGTGCCAGCAAAGGACAGGGTTTTTCTTGGGGCTACACCTTC. It encodes CASKGQGFSWGYTF.

The V and J genes are TRBV18 and TRBJ2-2, with D unclear. V was shortened by 1 base and J by 4 bases, with 10 bases between the two germline ends. The CDR3 loop spans 15 amino acids. The germline V gene has CDR1 KGHSH and CDR2 LQKENI. CDR3 DNA sequence: TGTGCCAGCTCACCACGAAGCTCTGGCACCGGGGAGCTGTTTTTT. Translated, it gives CASSPRSSGTGELFF.

This clone appeared a few times. No conserved phenylalanine or tryptophan is present at the end of the CDR3, so a read error is the likely explanation. No DNA is shown, since the ends of the CDR3 on it are uncertain; the CDR3 is the one TCRdb lists. The chain employs TRBV20-1 and TRBJ1-2. From germline, CDR1 is DFQATT and CDR2 SNEGSKA (reference sequence). The CDR3 has 8 residues if both end residues are counted. The CDR3 loop reads CSALGGTR.

V usage is TRBV18 and J usage is TRBJ2-1; 11 bases line up with TRBD2. Germline lookup yields CDR1 KGHSH and CDR2 LQKENI. The V segment lost 3 bases and the J segment 0 bases; nucleotides outside the gene matches: 10. This CDR3 contains 19 residues. The CDR3 sequence: CASSPRLAGRLGSYNEQFF. CDR3 sequence (DNA): TGTGCCAGCTCACCCCGACTAGCGGGGAGGCTCGGCTCCTACAATGAGCAGTTCTTC.

This chain links TRBV7-9 with TRBJ2-3; 12 positions match TRBD2. Trimming took 3 bases from V and 3 from J; bases not matched to a gene: 10. There are 18 residues in the CDR3. Germline V gene data show CDR1 as SEHNR and CDR2 as FQNEAQ (reference sequence). This CDR3 reads CASSFWSSGGAGTDTQYF. The CDR3 DNA sequence: TGTGCCAGCAGCTTTTGGTCTAGCGGGGGGGCCGGGACAGATACGCAGTATTTT.

This clone appeared a few times. The chain uses TRBV20-1 and TRBJ1-5; D gene uncertain. The V end lost 6 bases, the J end lost 0 bases, and 3 bases lay between the germline ends. CDR3 length equals 11 residues. The germline V gene has CDR1 DFQATT and CDR2 SNEGSKA (reference sequence). This CDR3 is CSALSNQPQHF. CDR3 DNA sequence: TGCAGTGCCCTTAGCAATCAGCCCCAGCATTTT.

This clone was detected once. The chain joins TRBV29-1 to TRBJ2-3; D is unresolved. The CDR3 has 12 residues. The V gene lost 4 bases and the J gene lost 2 bases, with 7 bases spanning the gap. Germline CDR1 is SQVTM and CDR2 is ANQGSEA. CDR3 DNA: TGCAGCGTTGTACAGATCACAGATACGCAGTATTTT. As protein: CSVVQITDTQYF.

CDR3 DNA sequence: TGCGCCAGCAGCCAAGAATCAGGCGCTATCTACGAGCAGTACTTC. This translates into CASSQESGAIYEQYF. The chain has TRBV4-3 and TRBJ2-7; D is uncertain. The CDR3 loop spans 15 amino acids. Germline V gene lookup returns CDR1 LGHNA and CDR2 YSLEER. Trimming took 0 bases from V and 3 from J, leaving 12 bases between them.

This chain joins TRBV28 and TRBJ2-7; 10 bases match TRBD1. CDR3 size: 16 residues. CDR1 and CDR2 from the germline V gene are MDHEN and SYDVKM. The trim removed 3 bases at V and 5 bases at J, leaving 10 bases unmatched. This CDR3 reads CASSFVGRDRGDEQYF. The DNA for the CDR3 is TGTGCCAGCAGTTTTGTGGGGCGGGACAGGGGAGACGAGCAGTACTTC.

V usage is TRBV10-1 and J usage is TRBJ1-1, with D unresolved. Germline CDR1 is WNHNN and CDR2 is SYGVQD (reference sequence). There are 13 residues in the CDR3. Trimming cost V 4 bases and J 7 bases, with 13 bases left between them. The CDR3 sequence is CASSGPGIGEAFF. Here the CDR3 DNA reads TGCGCCAGCAGTGGTCCGGGGATTGGTGAAGCTTTCTTT.